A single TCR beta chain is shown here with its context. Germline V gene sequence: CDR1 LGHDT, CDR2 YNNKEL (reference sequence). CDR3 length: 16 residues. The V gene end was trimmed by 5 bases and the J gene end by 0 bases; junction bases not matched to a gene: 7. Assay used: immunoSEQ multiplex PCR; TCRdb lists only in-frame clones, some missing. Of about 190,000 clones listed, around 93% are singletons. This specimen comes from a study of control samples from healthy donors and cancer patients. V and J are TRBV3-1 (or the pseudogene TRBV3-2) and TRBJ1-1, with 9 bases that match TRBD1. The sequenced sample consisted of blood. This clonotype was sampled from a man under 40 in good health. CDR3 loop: CASSGTGFFLNTEAFF. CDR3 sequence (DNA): TGTGCCAGCAGCGGGACAGGGTTCTTCTTGAACACTGAAGCTTTCTTT.